This TCR beta chain emerged from a study of T cell responses to AZD1222 COVID-19 vaccine. Libraries were prepared by immunoSEQ multiplex PCR; TCRdb keeps only in-frame clonotypes and omits some of them. The repertoire holds around 140,000 clones, with approximately 90% as singletons. Germline loops: CDR1 KGHDR, CDR2 SFDVKD. The CDR3 sequence is 13 residues long. The V end was cut by 4 bases, the J end by 6 bases, with 12 bases between. This clone was picked up a small number of times. The rearrangement links TRBV24-1 to TRBJ2-7, with D unclear. The sequence was collected from an adult in good health. The starting material was peripheral blood, obtained on day 0 of AZD1222 vaccination. The CDR3 coding sequence is TGTGCCACCAGTGACCCTCGTCTGTTCGAGCAGTACTTC. It translates to CATSDPRLFEQYF.